A selection of T cell receptor beta chains follows, all from one sample in a study of cytomegalovirus exposure and HLA in healthy donors. TCRdb's copy holds only in-frame clones and misses some; the assay was immunoSEQ multiplex PCR. This sample contains more than 40,000 clones. Sequenced input: PBMCs. The receptors here all came from a woman between 40 and 50 years old in good health and CMV-seronegative. The CDR3 runs from the conserved cysteine through the conserved F or W. Each record gives: J gene, D gene, V gene, CDR3 DNA, CDR3 protein. D genes are given only for firm matches.

TRBJ1-1,TRBD1,TRBV4-1,TGCGCCAGCAGCCACCAGGGGGTCAGGAGCAGTTCGAACACTGAAGCTTTCTTT,CASSHQGVRSSSNTEAFF
TRBJ2-1,NA,TRBV7-9,TGTGCCAGCAGCTTAGTCCGGGTCTTAAACAATGAGCAGTTCTTC,CASSLVRVLNNEQFF
TRBJ2-7,TRBD2,TRBV30,TGTGCCACCGGGGGGGCGCGGTACGAGCAGTACTTC,CATGGARYEQYF
TRBJ1-2,NA,TRBV25-1,TGTGCCAGCAGTGGACAGGACTTTTATGGCTACACCTTC,CASSGQDFYGYTF
TRBJ1-3,NA,TRBV2,TGTGCCAGCAGTGAATTCGAGGAAGTCTCTGGAAACACCATATATTTT,CASSEFEEVSGNTIYF
TRBJ2-2,NA,TRBV11-3,TGTGCCAGCAGCTTAGCCGGGACGAACACCGGGGAGCTGTTTTTT,CASSLAGTNTGELFF
TRBJ1-1,NA,TRBV13,TGTGCCAGCAGCTTAGCGAAGGGGGGGGTCACTGAAGCTTTCTTT,CASSLAKGGVTEAFF
TRBJ1-2,NA,TRBV7-9,TGTGCCAGCAGCTTAGCGTACGGCTATGGCTACACCTTC,CASSLAYGYGYTF
TRBJ2-5,TRBD2,TRBV7-2,TGTGCCAGCAGCTCACTAGCGGGCCAAGAGACCCAGTACTTC,CASSSLAGQETQYF
TRBJ1-1,NA,TRBV4-2,TGTGCCAGCAGCCAAGCCGGTATGGGTGGAGGGACTGAAGCCTTCTTT,CASSQAGMGGGTEAFF
TRBJ2-7,TRBD1,TRBV7-9,TGTGCCAGCAGCTTATCCCGGGACAGGGGCTACGAGCAGTACTTC,CASSLSRDRGYEQYF
TRBJ1-1,NA,TRBV28,TGTGCCAGCAGTTTAGAGATTGAGAACACTGAAGCTTTCTTT,CASSLEIENTEAFF
TRBJ1-5,NA,TRBV5-1,TGCGCCAGCAGCTTACAGGGAGGGCAGGGTCAGCCCCAGCATTTT,CASSLQGGQGQPQHF
TRBJ2-3,TRBD2,TRBV29-1,TGCAGCGCCGGGACTAGCGGGGCCCTTACGCAGTATTTT,CSAGTSGALTQYF
TRBJ1-1,NA,TRBV28,TGTGCCAGCAGTTCCCCCGGGACAATCATGAACACTGAAGCTTTCTTT,CASSSPGTIMNTEAFF
TRBJ1-1,TRBD1,TRBV4-1,TGCGCCAGCAGCCACCCCGGGACAGGGGGACTTGGGCGAAACACTGAAGCTTTCTTT,CASSHPGTGGLGRNTEAFF